The present T cell receptor (beta chain) was sequenced within a study of CD4 T cells in relation to SARS-CoV-2 and coronaviruses. Study context: TCR beta CDR3s were sequenced after approximately 9-day antigen culture of PBMCs.

Concerning this clone: What it recognizes is unknown.

Sequenced by immunoSEQ multiplex PCR; TCRdb stores in-frame clones only, minus some. This sample carries 10,000 to 11,000 clones, 80% to 85% of them seen once, and the ten largest clones take roughly 17%. Unexposed donor CD4+ T cells date from about 2011-2018, before the COVID-19 pandemic. CD4+ T cells were isolated from the cells after roughly 11 days of culture. Unexposed-donor CD4+ T cells were probed with SARS-CoV-2 S/N and four cold-coronavirus spikes, cells permitting. Losses at the gene ends were 6 bases for V and 2 bases for J; bases not matched to a gene: 7. CDR3 length equals 15 residues. Germline V gene sequence: CDR1 SEHNR, CDR2 FQNEAQ (reference sequence).

This sequence joins TRBV7-9 and TRBJ1-3; 7 bases are shared with TRBD1. The clonotype was recovered from a human donor in good health. Sequences were obtained from CD4+ T cells from PBMCs, cultured in vitro. The CDR3 coding sequence is TGTGCCAGCAGTCGGACAGGCTATGCTGGAAACACCATATATTTT. Its translation: CASSRTGYAGNTIYF.